This TCR beta chain derives from a study of blood T cells in healthy people across ages. PCR was performed a second time for about 7 to 11 cycles using a sample-barcoded 5' primer and a J-beta primer mix. TCRdb independently ran MiXCR on the 5' RACE reads; one entry per CDR3 protein. The sample carries about 800,000 distinct CDR3 sequences, roughly 25% recorded once. In its sample, this clonotype was seen a few times. Germline V CDR1 and CDR2: SGHRS, YFSETQ. Trimming took 5 bases from V and 5 from J, leaving 13 bases between them. The CDR3 is 13 residues long. The sample also formed part of further work on T cells of mothers and their children.

Sequenced material: blood. The chain couples TRBV5-1 to TRBJ2-5; D may be TRBD2 (5 bases). The source of this sequence is a boy aged 5-17 years in good health. CDR3 sequence reads: CASRPEGVETQYF. CDR3 DNA sequence: TGCGCCAGCAGGCCCGAGGGCGTGGAGACCCAGTACTTC.